This T cell receptor (beta chain) appears in the sequencing data of a study of T-cell memory formation after mild COVID-19. TCR alpha and TCR beta cDNA libraries carrying sample barcodes and UMIs were produced by 5'RACE using constant-segment primers. TCRdb re-derived calls from the 5' RACE reads in MiXCR, one entry per CDR3 protein. The sample has about 310,000 distinct CDR3 sequences; roughly 15% are singletons. Germline V gene lookup returns CDR1 DFQATT and CDR2 SNEGSKA (reference sequence). The CDR3 is made up of 12 amino acids. Study-level points and caveats: Contracting clones from day 15 to 85 had balanced CD4/CD8; later expanders favoured CD4+.

Turning to this clonotype: Its antigen is currently unknown.

J is TRBJ2-3 and V is TRBV20-1, with 9 positions matching TRBD1. The specimen sequenced was PBMCs or a T cell subset sorted from them (not recorded which). This TCR was sampled from a man aged 18 to 30 who had mild COVID-19 (a few samples of this study predate the infection). Cell type and time point are not known. CDR3 bases: TGCAGGGTCGGACAGGGGACAGATACGCAGTATTTT. Encoded protein: CRVGQGTDTQYF.